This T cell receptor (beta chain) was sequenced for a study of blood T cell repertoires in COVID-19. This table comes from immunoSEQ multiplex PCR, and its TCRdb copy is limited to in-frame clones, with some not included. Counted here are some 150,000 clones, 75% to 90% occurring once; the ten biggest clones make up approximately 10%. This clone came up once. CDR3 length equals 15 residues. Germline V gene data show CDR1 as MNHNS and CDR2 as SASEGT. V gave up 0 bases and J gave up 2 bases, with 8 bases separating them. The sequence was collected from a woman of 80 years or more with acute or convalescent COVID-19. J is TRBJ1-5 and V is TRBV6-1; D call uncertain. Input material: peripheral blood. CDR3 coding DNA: TGTGCCAGCAGTGAAGCAGAGCGGGGCAATCAGCCCCAGCATTTT. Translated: CASSEAERGNQPQHF.